Described below is a single TCR beta chain sequence and its context. Its antigen remains unidentified. This specimen comes from a study of CD8 T cells in ankylosing spondylitis. Notes on the study in general: Ankylosing spondylitis blood appeared to carry a characteristic TCR beta motif of fewer than 10 highly homologous variants.

Each CDR3 protein gets one entry after TCRdb re-called the 5' RACE reads with MiXCR. This repertoire shows roughly 36,000 distinct CDR3 sequences, 14% found once; its top ten account for 30% to 40%. Sequenced: blood. This clonotype originated in a male donor with ankylosing spondylitis or in good health (not recorded which).

CDR3 sequence reads: CASSPTRTGLHNEQFF. The CDR3 region has the DNA TGTGCCAGCAGCCCGACAAGGACAGGTCTGCACAATGAGCAGTTCTTC. The chain links TRBV11-2 to TRBJ2-1; TRBD1 agrees at 7 bases. There are 16 residues in the CDR3. V was clipped by 5 bases and J by 5 bases; unmatched bases: 12. Looked up from germline, CDR1 is SGHAT and CDR2 is FQNNGV.